These T cell receptor beta chains were read from a single sample in a study of CD8+ T cells in alopecia areata. The data were produced by immunoSEQ multiplex PCR, yet TCRdb's version contains in-frame clones alone and is incomplete. The table shows 80,000 to 100,000 clones, with about 44% occurring only once. This material consisted of CD8+ T cells sorted from blood, taken at week 24, from a patient treated with tofacitinib. Every receptor here comes from a human donor with alopecia areata. Each CDR3 is given with its conserved first and last residue. A D gene is named only where the DNA matches it firmly. The size entry is marked missing in some rows and otherwise reads once, few, many or a size class.

j_call,cdr3_length,clone_size,v_call,d_call,cdr3_nt,cdr3_aa
TRBJ2-7,14,NA,TRBV30,TRBD1,TGTGCCTGGAGTGTAGGGACAGGGACCTACGAGCAGTACTTC,CAWSVGTGTYEQYF
TRBJ2-7,14,NA,TRBV5-1,TRBD1,TGCGCCAGCGACCCCGGGACAGGGGACTACGAGCAGTACTTC,CASDPGTGDYEQYF
TRBJ2-7,15,few,TRBV6-5,TRBD1,TGTGCCAGCAGTCCCCCGACAGGGGGCTCGGTCGAGCAGTACTTC,CASSPPTGGSVEQYF
TRBJ2-3,15,NA,TRBV7-9,TRBD1,TGTGCCAGCAGCTTACAGACAGGGGGCGCTTATACGCAGTATTTT,CASSLQTGGAYTQYF
TRBJ2-7,15,NA,TRBV27,NA,TGTGCCAGCAGTCTCCGGGACGCGGCAGGAGACGAGCAGTACTTC,CASSLRDAAGDEQYF
TRBJ2-7,15,NA,TRBV7-9,NA,TGTGCCAGCAGCTCTTCGACTAGTAGGTTCTACGAGCAGTACTTC,CASSSSTSRFYEQYF
TRBJ2-3,19,NA,TRBV23-1,NA,TGCGCCAGCAGTCAATCACCAGGGAAGCAAGCCCCTAGCACAGATACGCAGTATTTT,CASSQSPGKQAPSTDTQYF
TRBJ1-4,12,NA,TRBV30,NA,TGTGCCTGGAGTGTACAAGGTGAAAAACTGTTTTTT,CAWSVQGEKLFF
TRBJ2-2,13,few,TRBV29-1,NA,TGCAGCGGAAGAACAGCGAACACCGGGGAGCTGTTTTTT,CSGRTANTGELFF
TRBJ2-7,13,NA,TRBV29-1,TRBD1,TGCAGCGTATTACAGGGGAACTCCTACGAGCAGTACTTC,CSVLQGNSYEQYF
TRBJ2-1,14,NA,TRBV4-3,NA,TGCGCCAGCAGTCCCTGGGGCTCCTACAATGAGCAGTTCTTC,CASSPWGSYNEQFF
TRBJ2-3,15,NA,TRBV4-1,TRBD1,TGCGCCAGCACCCGCTCGACAGGGTACAAAGATACGCAGTATTTT,CASTRSTGYKDTQYF
TRBJ1-5,15,few,TRBV4-3,NA,TGCGCCAGCAGCCAAGATCGCACGGCGGGTCAGCCCCAGCATTTT,CASSQDRTAGQPQHF
TRBJ2-3,14,NA,TRBV2,NA,TGTGCCAGCGCCGGGCCCTCTAGCACAGATACGCAGTATTTT,CASAGPSSTDTQYF
TRBJ2-1,14,once,TRBV6-5,NA,TGTGCCAGCAGCCCTACTAGAGCCTACAATGAGCAGTTCTTC,CASSPTRAYNEQFF
TRBJ2-2,13,NA,TRBV19,NA,TGTGCCTTAGTATTAGAGAACACCGGGGAGCTGTTTTTT,CALVLENTGELFF
TRBJ2-3,17,few,TRBV4-1,TRBD2,TGCGCCAGCAGCCGGACTAGCGGGAGGGCGGTGGCAGATACGCAGTATTTT,CASSRTSGRAVADTQYF
TRBJ1-2,13,many,TRBV27,NA,TGTGCCAGCAACCTGAAGGGGAGCTATGGCTACACCTTC,CASNLKGSYGYTF